The 24 T cell receptor beta chains below come from one sample, sequenced in a study of identical twins. TCRdb independently ran MiXCR on the 5' RACE reads; one entry per CDR3 protein. This sample has more than 400,000 distinct CDR3 sequences; roughly 15% occur once, and the top ten carry roughly 0.4%. These data also formed part of another study, on yellow fever vaccine responses in identical twins.

Sequencing was performed on CD4+ T cells sorted from blood. Receptor source: a woman younger than 30 in good health.

This chain uses TRBV4-1 with TRBJ2-3; TRBD2 matches 9 bases. J gave up 2 bases and V 4 bases, and 10 bases lay outside the gene matches. CDR1 and CDR2 (germline): MGHRA, YSYEKL. The CDR3 contains 17 residues. The CDR3 reads CASSPRGGGVLTDTQYF. The CDR3 nucleotides read TGCGCCAGCAGCCCCCGGGGCGGGGGGGTCCTCACAGATACGCAGTATTTT.

This clonotype was detected only a few times. The V gene is TRBV28, the J gene TRBJ2-7; D is unclear. CDR3 length: 14 amino acids. Germline lookup yields CDR1 MDHEN and CDR2 SYDVKM. Trimming took 5 bases from V and 1 from J, leaving 12 bases between them. CDR3 region: CASSPSPKSYEQYF. As DNA, the CDR3 is TGTGCCAGCAGTCCGTCGCCCAAGTCCTACGAGCAGTACTTC.

The chain has TRBV16 and TRBJ2-7, with D perhaps being TRBD1 or TRBD2 (5 bases each). Trimming cost V 1 base and J 7 bases, with 17 bases left between them. This CDR3 has 15 amino acids. The V gene's germline CDR1 is KGHSY and CDR2 FQNENV. The CDR3 region has the DNA TGTGCCAGCAGCCAATTTGGGGGACCAAAGTTGGAGCAGTACTTC. It codes for CASSQFGGPKLEQYF.

The chain links TRBV6-1 to TRBJ2-1; D is perhaps TRBD1 or TRBD2 (5 bases each). This CDR3 region has 16 residues. Germline loops: CDR1 MNHNS, CDR2 SASEGT. V gave up 6 bases and J gave up 7 bases, with 22 bases separating them. This CDR3 is CASRPRPGTGMNEQFF. Written as DNA, the CDR3 is TGTGCCAGCAGACCCCGGCCAGGGACCGGGATGAATGAGCAGTTCTTC.

The chain joins TRBV7-6 to TRBJ2-7; D call uncertain. V was shortened by 5 bases and J by 4 bases, with 9 bases between the two germline ends. The CDR3 is 12 residues long. CDR1 is SGHVS and CDR2 is FNYEAQ in the germline V gene. The CDR3 coding sequence is TGTGCCAGCAGCAGCCTCGGGTACGAGCAGTACTTC. The encoded protein is CASSSLGYEQYF.

This clonotype was picked up many times. One base away lies a much larger clone, so this may be a sequencing read error. The CDR3 protein is CASSLRGGYTF. The CDR3 nucleotides read TGTGCCAGCAGTTTAAGGGGTGGCTACACCTTC. This chain links TRBV12-3 or TRBV12-4 with TRBJ1-2; D might be TRBD1 (5 bases). Trimming pared 2 bases from V and 7 bases from J, leaving 5 bases between. The CDR3 has 11 residues.

The rearrangement links TRBV2 to TRBJ2-7; unclear D gene. There are 13 residues in the CDR3. The germline V gene encodes CDR1 SNHLY and CDR2 FYNNEI. Trimming pared 3 bases from V and 5 bases from J, leaving 11 bases between. The CDR3 DNA follows: TGTGCCAGCAGTGACCGAAGTAGGGACGAGCAGTACTTC. This codes for CASSDRSRDEQYF.

This clonotype was detected a few times. CDR3 sequence reads: CASRDLGQLIYEQYF. In DNA form, the CDR3 reads TGTGCCAGCAGAGACCTTGGACAACTAATCTACGAGCAGTACTTC. The chain is built from TRBV6-1 and TRBJ2-7; tentative D call: TRBD1 (5 bases). From germline, CDR1 is MNHNS and CDR2 SASEGT. Trimming took off 6 bases at V and 3 bases at J, with 18 bases between the two ends. The CDR3 length is 15 residues.

V and J are TRBV14 and TRBJ1-2; D not certain. The V gene's germline CDR1 is SGHDN and CDR2 FVKESK. CDR3 size: 12 residues. V was trimmed by 3 bases and J by 1 base, leaving 3 bases between them. CDR3 residues: CASSQNNYGYTF. The CDR3 nucleotides are TGTGCCAGCAGCCAGAATAACTATGGCTACACCTTC.

This clonotype was seen more than once but under ten times. The genes are TRBV7-8 and TRBJ2-4, with D uncertain. Trimming took off 3 bases at V and 3 bases at J, with 15 bases between the two ends. CDR1 is SGHVS, CDR2 FQNEAQ, per germline. The CDR3 length is 16 residues. CDR3 DNA: TGTGCCAGCAGCTTTACCCGTGCAAGGGACAAAAACATTCAGTACTTC. Translating it yields CASSFTRARDKNIQYF.

The rearrangement links TRBV5-1 to TRBJ2-5, with no clear D. Germline CDR1 is SGHRS and CDR2 is YFSETQ. Trimming took 0 bases from V and 5 from J, leaving 11 bases between them. The CDR3 is 14 residues long. The CDR3 DNA is TGCGCCAGCAGCTTGGCCGGTTCAAGTGAGACCCAGTACTTC. Translation: CASSLAGSSETQYF.

This chain links TRBV20-1 with TRBJ1-1; possible D gene TRBD1, 5 bases. Germline CDR1 is DFQATT and CDR2 is SNEGSKA (reference sequence). V was shortened by 6 bases and J by 9 bases, with 14 bases between the two germline ends. This CDR3 is built from 11 residues. The CDR3 spells CSAKETVKAFF. The CDR3 DNA follows: TGCAGTGCGAAGGAGACAGTTAAAGCTTTCTTT.

This clonotype has a handful of counts. The V gene is TRBV28, the J gene TRBJ2-1; D may be TRBD2 (6 bases). The CDR3 has 15 amino acids. The germline CDR1 and CDR2 sequences are MDHEN and SYDVKM. Trimming stripped 4 bases from V and 4 bases from J, with 14 bases between. The CDR3 nucleotides read TGTGCCAGCAGTTCGTCCGGGACTGGGTACAATGAGCAGTTCTTC. This sequence encodes CASSSSGTGYNEQFF. Based on the CDR3 plus reference TRBV28 and TRBJ2-1, the full variable domain is DVKVTQSSRYLVKRTGEKVFLECVQDMDHENMFWYRQDPGLGLRLIYFSYDVKMKEKGDIPEGYSVSREKKERFSLILESASTNQTSMYLCASSSSGTGYNEQFFGPGTRLTVL.

The table lists this clonotype with many counts. V gene TRBV12-3 or TRBV12-4 combines with J gene TRBJ2-2; maybe TRBD2 (8 bases). The germline V and J ends were trimmed by 2 bases and 1 base, with 26 bases remaining between them. This CDR3 region has 21 residues. Written as DNA, the CDR3 is TGTGCCAGCAGTTTATGGGTCAGGGGGGGGCTAGCGGGCCTGAACACCGGGGAGCTGTTTTTT. Its translation is CASSLWVRGGLAGLNTGELFF.

This clonotype was seen a few times. The chain recombines TRBV12-3 or TRBV12-4 with TRBJ2-5; no firm D call. The CDR3 has 15 residues. The germline V and J ends were trimmed by 5 bases and 5 bases, with 18 bases remaining between them. CDR3 sequence: CASSPTRFPGETQYF. In nucleotides, the CDR3 is TGTGCCAGCAGTCCCACTCGGTTCCCCGGGGAGACCCAGTACTTC.

CDR3 in DNA: TGCGCCAGCAGCTTCCGACTGGGGGAGACCCAGTACTTC. Protein product: CASSFRLGETQYF. The chain uses TRBV5-1 and TRBJ2-5; D not resolved. The V end was cut by 2 bases, the J end by 5 bases, with 10 bases between. CDR3 length: 13 amino acids. CDR1 is SGHRS, CDR2 YFSETQ, per germline.

This clonotype was observed a handful of times. The genes are TRBV5-6 and TRBJ2-3; the D gene is possibly TRBD2 (6 bases). The CDR3 spans 16 residues. Germline V gene data show CDR1 as SGHDT and CDR2 as YYEEEE. Trimming shortened V by 2 bases and J by 1 base, and 14 bases separated the two germline ends. The CDR3: CASSFRDSGRTDTQYF. DNA of the CDR3: TGTGCCAGCAGCTTCCGGGACTCAGGGCGCACAGATACGCAGTATTTT.

This chain uses TRBV11-2 with TRBJ2-7; D unclear. The germline CDR1 and CDR2 sequences are SGHAT and FQNNGV. V lost 5 bases to trimming and J lost 2 bases, with 16 bases between them. There are 15 residues in the CDR3. The CDR3 reads CASSRPGLKAYEQYF. CDR3 DNA: TGTGCCAGCAGCCGACCGGGCCTAAAAGCCTACGAGCAGTACTTC.

V usage is TRBV4-2 and J usage is TRBJ2-4; D is ambiguous. The CDR3 has 16 residues. Germline CDR1 reads LGHNA; CDR2 reads YNFKEQ. Between the trimmed V and J ends, which lost 4 bases and 1 base, there was a span of 14 bases. The CDR3 bases are TGTGCCAGCAGCCCAGCTAGTAGGAGCGCCAAAAACATTCAGTACTTC. Its translation is CASSPASRSAKNIQYF.

J is TRBJ2-5 and V is TRBV28, with D possibly TRBD2 on 5 matching bases. The CDR3 contains 14 residues. The V gene lost 7 bases and the J gene lost 1 base, with 13 bases spanning the gap. The germline CDR1 and CDR2 sequences are MDHEN and SYDVKM. The CDR3 DNA sequence: TGTGCCAGCACGATTCCGGGAATCCAAGAGACCCAGTACTTC. Amino acid sequence: CASTIPGIQETQYF.

This clonotype was observed a handful of times. V and J are TRBV4-1 and TRBJ2-1; D ambiguous. Germline loops: CDR1 MGHRA, CDR2 YSYEKL. Trimming left V 1 base short and J 3 bases short, with 13 bases between. There are 16 residues in the CDR3. The CDR3 DNA reads as TGCGCCAGCAGCCAAGTTACCGCCAAGGGCTACAATGAGCAGTTCTTC. This translates into CASSQVTAKGYNEQFF.

This chain connects TRBV20-1 to TRBJ2-3; TRBD1 matches at 7 bases. The CDR3 loop spans 15 amino acids. The germline CDR1 and CDR2 sequences are DFQATT and SNEGSKA (reference sequence). V lost 3 bases and J lost 3; bases outside the gene matches: 9. The CDR3 region is CSARDRSKGTDTQYF. The CDR3 DNA reads TGCAGTGCTAGGGACAGGTCGAAAGGGACAGATACGCAGTATTTT.

This clonotype appeared a few times. V and J are TRBV20-1 and TRBJ1-1; tentative D call: TRBD1 (5 bases). Germline-derived CDR1 and CDR2 are DFQATT and SNEGSKA (reference sequence). Trimming stripped 0 bases from V and 0 bases from J, with 8 bases between. This CDR3 comprises 14 residues. CDR3: CSAREGGMNTEAFF. In nucleotides, the CDR3 is TGCAGTGCTAGAGAGGGGGGGATGAACACTGAAGCTTTCTTT.

This clonotype was observed a few times. The chain couples TRBV5-1 to TRBJ2-3; D uncertain. Trimming removed 0 bases at V and 0 bases at J, with 14 bases between. CDR3 size: 17 residues. Germline assignment: CDR1 SGHRS and CDR2 YFSETQ. CDR3 amino acids: CASSLAFSTTSTDTQYF. In DNA form, the CDR3 reads TGCGCCAGCAGCTTGGCCTTTTCTACCACTAGCACAGATACGCAGTATTTT.